A selection of T cell receptor beta chains follows, all from one sample in a study of beta chain features in type 1 diabetes. Profiling relied on immunoSEQ multiplex PCR, and the TCRdb table lists in-frame clones only, not all of them. This sample has over 120,000 clones, with 7% to 10% found just once. Sequenced: central memory CD4+ T cells from blood. The receptors were gathered from a man aged 18 to 29 in good health. Each CDR3 is given with its conserved first and last residue. Each record gives: V gene, J gene, clone size, D gene, CDR3 DNA, CDR3 protein. The D gene is left open where the match is weak. Only part of the rows carry a size: once, few, many, or a class if the clone is expanded.

TRBV7-2,TRBJ2-5,few,TRBD2,TGTGCCAGCAGTCTCGCGGGGGGGCTAGAGACCCAGTACTTC,CASSLAGGLETQYF
TRBV18,TRBJ2-1,.,.,TGTGCCAGCTCACCAATGCTTGGGGGGTCCGATCTTAATGAGCAGTTCTTC,CASSPMLGGSDLNEQFF
TRBV19,TRBJ2-3,.,TRBD1,TGTGCCAGTAGATGGACAGGGGCGAGAGATACGCAGTATTTT,CASRWTGARDTQYF
TRBV13,TRBJ2-3,few,.,TGTGCCAGCAGCTTAGGCCCGTCTAGCACAGATACGCAGTATTTT,CASSLGPSSTDTQYF
TRBV6-1,TRBJ1-2,many,TRBD1,TGTGCCAGCAGTGAGACAGGGATGGATTCTGGCTACACCTTC,CASSETGMDSGYTF
TRBV9,TRBJ2-1,.,TRBD2,TGTGCCAGCAGCGTAGAGGGACTATTAGGGTTTGAGCAGTTCTTC,CASSVEGLLGFEQFF
TRBV7-8,TRBJ1-5,few,TRBD1,TGTGCCAGCAGCTCGCGACAGGGAAGCAATCAGCCCCAGCATTTT,CASSSRQGSNQPQHF
TRBV30,TRBJ2-7,.,TRBD2,TGTGCCTGGAGTGTAAGTGCGGGGGGTCTCTACGAGCAGTACTTC,CAWSVSAGGLYEQYF
TRBV19,TRBJ2-3,.,.,TGTGCCAGTAGTATGAGGGGGGATACGCAGTATTTT,CASSMRGDTQYF
TRBV7-9,TRBJ2-3,few,.,TGTGCCAGCAGCTTTACAGGGTCCTTTCGAGGGACAGATACGCAGTATTTT,CASSFTGSFRGTDTQYF
TRBV5-4,TRBJ2-7,few,TRBD1,TGTGCCAGCAGCAGGGGACAGACCTACGAGCAGTACTTC,CASSRGQTYEQYF
TRBV5-6,TRBJ2-1,.,TRBD1,TGTGCCAGCAACCTGGGGATGGACAGGCTCCAGTTCTTC,CASNLGMDRLQFF
TRBV28,TRBJ1-1,.,.,TGTGCCAGCAGCCCCGGCGGGGTAGGCACTGAAGCTTTCTTT,CASSPGGVGTEAFF
TRBV18,TRBJ2-1,many,.,TGTGCCAGCTCACCAGGGCGGGGGCCTTACAATGAGCAGTTCTTC,CASSPGRGPYNEQFF
TRBV4-1,TRBJ2-7,few,.,TGCGCCAGCAGCCATGCACAGAGTTACAACTCCTACGAGCAGTACTTC,CASSHAQSYNSYEQYF
TRBV6-5,TRBJ2-7,few,TRBD2,TGTGCCAGCAGAAAAGCGGGGGACTACGAGCAGTACTTC,CASRKAGDYEQYF
TRBV7-2,TRBJ2-3,many,.,TGTGCCAGCAGCGAGATGGCAGATACGCAGTATTTT,CASSEMADTQYF
TRBV7-8,TRBJ2-7,few,.,TGTGCCAGCAGACACAAACAGGGCTTTAGCTCCTACGAGCAGTACTTC,CASRHKQGFSSYEQYF
TRBV5-1,TRBJ1-6,few,.,TGCGCCAGCAGCGGAACAGGAGATCGGTCACCCCTCCACTTT,CASSGTGDRSPLHF
TRBV7-8,TRBJ2-7,.,.,TGTGCCAGCAGCCCCTTGAAGGGAGGCGAGCAGTACTTC,CASSPLKGGEQYF
TRBV9,TRBJ1-5,few,TRBD1,TGTGCCAGCAGCGAGGGACAGTTCAATCAGCCCCAGCATTTT,CASSEGQFNQPQHF
TRBV11-2,TRBJ1-2,.,TRBD1,TGTGCCAGCAGCTACCGGACAGGGGATGGCTACACCTTC,CASSYRTGDGYTF
TRBV9,TRBJ2-6,.,TRBD1,TGTGCCAGCAGCGGACGGACAGGGCCGTTGCCCTCTGGGGCCAACGTCCTGACTTTC,CASSGRTGPLPSGANVLTF
TRBV11-2,TRBJ2-5,.,.,TGTGCCAGCAGCTCCCCGGGAGGGACAGAGGGGACCCAGTACTTC,CASSSPGGTEGTQYF
TRBV27,TRBJ2-5,.,.,TGTGCCAGCAGCCCGACCCGACAGGGGAGGGGGGAGACCCAGTACTTC,CASSPTRQGRGETQYF
TRBV13,TRBJ2-5,many,TRBD2,TGTGCCAGCAGCACCTTAGCGGGGGGACCATCGGCCCAGTACTTC,CASSTLAGGPSAQYF
TRBV4-2,TRBJ2-3,few,TRBD2,TGTGCCAGCAGCCAAGAAATTTCTAGCGGGAGAGCTAGCACAGATACGCAGTATTTT,CASSQEISSGRASTDTQYF
TRBV7-9,TRBJ2-5,many,.,TGTGCCAGCAGCTTAGCGTCGTCGGGGGAGACCCAGTACTTC,CASSLASSGETQYF
TRBV18,TRBJ2-1,few,TRBD2,TGTGCCAGCTCACCACCAGCGGGGGATGAGCAGTTCTTC,CASSPPAGDEQFF
TRBV28,TRBJ2-3,.,TRBD2,TGTGCCAGCAGCCTTGCGGGACTAGGAAGCACAGATACGCAGTATTTT,CASSLAGLGSTDTQYF
TRBV19,TRBJ1-1,few,TRBD1,TGTGCCAGTAGTGAAAAAGGGGGCTACACTGAAGCTTTCTTT,CASSEKGGYTEAFF
TRBV4-2,TRBJ2-5,.,.,TGTGCCAGCAGCCAAGGGAGTAGGCAAGAGACCCAGTACTTC,CASSQGSRQETQYF
TRBV29-1,TRBJ2-7,.,.,TGCAGCGTTGAAGCCAGGGGCTACGAGCAGTACTTC,CSVEARGYEQYF
TRBV29-1,TRBJ2-5,many,TRBD1,TGCAGCGTTCGCCCCGGGACAGTAAATCAAGAGACCCAGTACTTC,CSVRPGTVNQETQYF
TRBV5-6,TRBJ1-1,.,TRBD1,TGTGCCAGCAGGGAGACAGGGGGACGGGCTGAAGCTTTCTTT,CASRETGGRAEAFF
TRBV27,TRBJ1-6,few,.,TGTGCCAGCAGTTTCAACTATAATTCACCCCTCCACTTT,CASSFNYNSPLHF
TRBV28,TRBJ2-7,.,.,TGTGCCAGCAGTCCACCAGGTGCTCTCTACGAGCAGTACTTC,CASSPPGALYEQYF
TRBV6-5,TRBJ1-5,.,.,TGTGCCAGCAGTCCCCGGGGGGGTAATCAGCCCCAGCATTTT,CASSPRGGNQPQHF
TRBV30,TRBJ2-7,few,TRBD1,TGTGCCTGTGGGTACCAGACAGGGGGCGTCGAGCAGTACTTC,CACGYQTGGVEQYF
TRBV4-1,TRBJ1-6,few,TRBD1,TGCGCCAGCAGCCAAGATAGACAGGGCTTCTATAATTCACCCCTCCACTTT,CASSQDRQGFYNSPLHF
TRBV5-1,TRBJ2-2,few,.,TGCGCCAGCAGCTTGGTAGCAGAGAACACCGGGGAGCTGTTTTTT,CASSLVAENTGELFF
TRBV7-2,TRBJ2-2,.,TRBD1,TGTGCCAGCAGCCGGGACAGGGTGAGCGGGGAGCTGTTTTTT,CASSRDRVSGELFF
TRBV27,TRBJ2-7,.,.,TGTGCCAGCAGTTTAGCCCCCTACGGGGAGCAGTACTTC,CASSLAPYGEQYF
TRBV21-1,TRBJ2-7,few,.,TGTGCCAGCAGCAAAGGGGAGGACTTCACGGTCCACGAGCAGTACTTC,CASSKGEDFTVHEQYF
TRBV11-2,TRBJ1-3,few,TRBD1,TGTGCCAGCAGCCCTCCGAGACAGGGGGCACTCTCTGGAAACACCATATATTTT,CASSPPRQGALSGNTIYF
TRBV28,TRBJ1-6,few,.,TGTGCCAGCACAGGGTTCAAGGTGAATTCACCCCTCCACTTT,CASTGFKVNSPLHF
TRBV7-2,TRBJ1-6,many,TRBD1,TGTGCCAGCAGGCAGAGGACAGGAGATAGTCCACCCCTCCACTTT,CASRQRTGDSPPLHF
TRBV27,TRBJ2-2,few,TRBD2,TGTGCCAGCAGTTTTAGCGGGGGGGGAAACACCGGGGAGCTGTTTTTT,CASSFSGGGNTGELFF